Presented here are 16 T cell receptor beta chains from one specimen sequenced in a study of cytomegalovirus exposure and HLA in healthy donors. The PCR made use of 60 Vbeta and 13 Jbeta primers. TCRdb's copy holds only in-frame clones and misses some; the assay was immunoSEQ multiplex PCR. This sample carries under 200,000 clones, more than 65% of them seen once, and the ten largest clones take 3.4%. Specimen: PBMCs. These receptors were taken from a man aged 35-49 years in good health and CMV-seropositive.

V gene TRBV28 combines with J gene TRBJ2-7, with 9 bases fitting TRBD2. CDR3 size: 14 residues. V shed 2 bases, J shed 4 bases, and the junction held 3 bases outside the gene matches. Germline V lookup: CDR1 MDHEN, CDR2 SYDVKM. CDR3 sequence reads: CASSLLAGIYEQYF. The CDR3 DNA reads TGTGCCAGCAGTTTACTAGCGGGAATTTACGAGCAGTACTTC. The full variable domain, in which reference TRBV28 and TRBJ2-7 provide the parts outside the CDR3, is DVKVTQSSRYLVKRTGEKVFLECVQDMDHENMFWYRQDPGLGLRLIYFSYDVKMKEKGDIPEGYSVSREKKERFSLILESASTNQTSMYLCASSLLAGIYEQYFGPGTRLTVT.

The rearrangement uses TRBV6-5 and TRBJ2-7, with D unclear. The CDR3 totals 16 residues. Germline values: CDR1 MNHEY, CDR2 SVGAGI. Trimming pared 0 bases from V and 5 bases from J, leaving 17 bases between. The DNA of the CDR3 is TGTGCCAGCAGTTACTCGAATGGGCCAACACCTCACGAGCAGTACTTC. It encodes CASSYSNGPTPHEQYF.

In DNA, the CDR3 is TGCGCCAGCAGCTTGGGCGGCATATCAGGGGAGACCCAGTACTTC. Its translation is CASSLGGISGETQYF. The chain combines TRBV5-1 with TRBJ2-5, with D maybe TRBD1 (5 bases). This CDR3 contains 15 residues. The V gene's germline CDR1 is SGHRS and CDR2 YFSETQ. V lost 0 bases, J lost 5 bases, and 14 bases lay in between.

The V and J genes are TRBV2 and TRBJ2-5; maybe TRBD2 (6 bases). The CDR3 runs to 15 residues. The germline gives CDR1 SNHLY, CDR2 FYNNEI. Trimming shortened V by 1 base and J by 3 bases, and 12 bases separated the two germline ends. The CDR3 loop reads CASSEGLGGKETQYF. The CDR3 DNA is TGTGCCAGCAGTGAAGGGTTGGGCGGGAAAGAGACCCAGTACTTC.

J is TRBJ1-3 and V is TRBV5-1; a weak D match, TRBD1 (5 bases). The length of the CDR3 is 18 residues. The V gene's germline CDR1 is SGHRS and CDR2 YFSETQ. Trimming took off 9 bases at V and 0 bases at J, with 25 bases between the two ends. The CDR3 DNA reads TGCGCCACCCACTCCATGTATAACAGGCCTCACTCTGGAAACACCATATATTTT. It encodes CATHSMYNRPHSGNTIYF.

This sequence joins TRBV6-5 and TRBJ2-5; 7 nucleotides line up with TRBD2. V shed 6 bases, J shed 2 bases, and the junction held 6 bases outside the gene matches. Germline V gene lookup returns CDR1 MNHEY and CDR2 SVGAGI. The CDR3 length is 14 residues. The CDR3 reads CASSITGGQETQYF. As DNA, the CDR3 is TGTGCCAGCAGCATTACGGGGGGTCAAGAGACCCAGTACTTC.

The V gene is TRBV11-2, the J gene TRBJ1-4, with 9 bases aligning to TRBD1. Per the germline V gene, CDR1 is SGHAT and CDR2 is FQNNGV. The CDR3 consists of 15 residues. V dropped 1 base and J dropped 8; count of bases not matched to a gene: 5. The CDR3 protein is CASSLVGDREEKLFF. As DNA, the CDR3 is TGTGCCAGCAGCTTAGTCGGGGACAGGGAAGAAAAACTGTTTTTT.

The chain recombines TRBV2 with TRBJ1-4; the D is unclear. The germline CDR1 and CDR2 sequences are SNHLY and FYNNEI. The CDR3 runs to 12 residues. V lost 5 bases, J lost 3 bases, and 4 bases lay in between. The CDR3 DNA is TGTGCCAGCAGTACAGCTAATGAAAAACTGTTTTTT. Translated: CASSTANEKLFF.

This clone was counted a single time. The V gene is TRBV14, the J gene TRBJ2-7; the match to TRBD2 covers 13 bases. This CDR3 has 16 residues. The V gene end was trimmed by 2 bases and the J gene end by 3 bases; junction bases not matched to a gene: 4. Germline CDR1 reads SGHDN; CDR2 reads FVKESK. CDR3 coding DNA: TGTGCCAGCAGCCAACCCGGGACTAGCGGGGTCTACGAGCAGTACTTC. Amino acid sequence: CASSQPGTSGVYEQYF.

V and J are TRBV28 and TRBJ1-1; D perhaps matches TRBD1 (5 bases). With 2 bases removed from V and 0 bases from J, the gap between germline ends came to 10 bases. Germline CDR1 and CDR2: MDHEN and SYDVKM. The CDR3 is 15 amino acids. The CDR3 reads CASSLGGKLNTEAFF. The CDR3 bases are TGTGCCAGCAGTTTAGGGGGGAAATTGAACACTGAAGCTTTCTTT. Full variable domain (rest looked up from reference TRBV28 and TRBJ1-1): DVKVTQSSRYLVKRTGEKVFLECVQDMDHENMFWYRQDPGLGLRLIYFSYDVKMKEKGDIPEGYSVSREKKERFSLILESASTNQTSMYLCASSLGGKLNTEAFFGQGTRLTVV.

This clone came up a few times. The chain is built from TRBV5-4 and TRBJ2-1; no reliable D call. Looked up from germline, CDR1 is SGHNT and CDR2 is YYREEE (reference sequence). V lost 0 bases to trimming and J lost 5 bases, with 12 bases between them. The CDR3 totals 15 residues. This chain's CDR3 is CASSLVGLGDNEQFF. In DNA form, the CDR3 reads TGTGCCAGCAGCTTGGTAGGTCTCGGAGACAATGAGCAGTTCTTC. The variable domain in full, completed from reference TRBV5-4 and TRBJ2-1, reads ETGVTQSPTHLIKTRGQQVTLRCSSQSGHNTVSWYQQALGQGPQFIFQYYREEENGRGNFPPRFSGLQFPNYSSELNVNALELDDSALYLCASSLVGLGDNEQFFGPGTRLTVL.

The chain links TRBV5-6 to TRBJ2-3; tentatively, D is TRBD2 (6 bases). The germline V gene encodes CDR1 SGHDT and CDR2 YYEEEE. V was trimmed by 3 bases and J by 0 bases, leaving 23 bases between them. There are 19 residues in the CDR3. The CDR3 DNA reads TGTGCCAGCAGCTCCGGAGGGGTTTCCCCCACCGGGAGCACAGATACGCAGTATTTT. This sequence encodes CASSSGGVSPTGSTDTQYF.

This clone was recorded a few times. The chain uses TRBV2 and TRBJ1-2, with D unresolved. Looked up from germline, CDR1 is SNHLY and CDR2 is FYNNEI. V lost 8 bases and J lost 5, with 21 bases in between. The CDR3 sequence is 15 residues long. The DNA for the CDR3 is TGTGCCAGCTACTCCCCCCCGGGTAGAATTTATGGCTACACCTTC. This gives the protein CASYSPPGRIYGYTF.

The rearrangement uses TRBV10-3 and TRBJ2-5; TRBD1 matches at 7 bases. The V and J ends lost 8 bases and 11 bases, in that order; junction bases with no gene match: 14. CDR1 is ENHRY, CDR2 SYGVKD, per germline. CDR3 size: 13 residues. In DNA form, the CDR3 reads TGTGCCATCCTAGAACAGGGGTTGTCGGAGCAGTACTTC. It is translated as CAILEQGLSEQYF.

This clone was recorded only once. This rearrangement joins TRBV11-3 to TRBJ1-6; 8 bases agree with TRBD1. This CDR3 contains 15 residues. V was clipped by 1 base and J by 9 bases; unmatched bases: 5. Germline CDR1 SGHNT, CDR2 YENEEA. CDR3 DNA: TGTGCCAGCAGCTTAGTGCCAGGGGGCCTTTCACCCCTCCACTTT. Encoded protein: CASSLVPGGLSPLHF.

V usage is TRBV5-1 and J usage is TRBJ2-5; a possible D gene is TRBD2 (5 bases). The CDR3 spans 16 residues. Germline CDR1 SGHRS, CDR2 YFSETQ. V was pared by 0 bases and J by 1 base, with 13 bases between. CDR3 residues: CASSLGVTAAQETQYF. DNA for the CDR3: TGCGCCAGCAGCTTGGGGGTTACAGCGGCCCAAGAGACCCAGTACTTC.